This T cell receptor (beta chain) was recovered during a study of T cell clusters in autoimmune cytopenias. General observations from the study: Physiological T cell clusters of healthy donors were apparently absent in primary autoimmune cytopenia patients.

CDR1 is MNHEY, CDR2 SMNVEV, per germline (reference sequence). This CDR3 has 18 residues. Remarks on this clonotype: Its antigen is not known.

Multiplex touch-down PCR amplified TRB using TRB-A and TRB-B pools in one tube. TCRdb re-called the multiplex PCR reads and catalogs CDR3 proteins one per entry, DNA excluded. This sample's table has some 460 distinct CDR3 sequences. TRB amplification used approximately 250 ng of peripheral blood genomic DNA. The clonotype comes from a human donor with an autoimmune cytopenia or autoimmune hepatitis (not recorded which). V usage is TRBV27 and J usage is TRBJ2-3; the D call of TRBD2 rests on TCRdb alone, since no DNA is present to check it. Sequencing was carried out using peripheral blood. The CDR3 loop is CASSDRAQRGRGTDTQYF.